This T cell receptor (beta chain) was recorded in a study of identical twins. Many counts were recorded for this clonotype. Its antigen remains unknown. Study results and caveats: Invariant MAIT and iNKT cells are populations that could partly confound zero-insertion analyses. The analysis was cross-sectional rather than longitudinal within donors. Some out-of-frame alpha sequences were shared by twins, and these showed excess low generation probability.

TCRdb used MiXCR to reprocess the 5' RACE reads, holding one entry per CDR3 protein. The table shows more than 650,000 distinct CDR3 sequences, with 5.5% to 6.5% occurring only once. The CDR3 contains 15 residues. Losses at the gene ends were 2 bases for V and 3 bases for J; bases not matched to a gene: 6. The germline CDR1 and CDR2 sequences are LGHNA and YNFKEQ. Specimen: naive T cells sorted from blood. The rearrangement joins TRBV4-2 to TRBJ1-2, with 7 bases that match TRBD1. The clonotype originates from a man between 18 and 35 years old in good health. The DNA of the CDR3 is TGTGCCAGCAGCCAAACACAGGGGCTCGACTATGGCTACACCTTC. Translation gives CASSQTQGLDYGYTF.